The 30 T cell receptor beta chains in this list originate from one sample, sequenced in a study of T cell responses to AZD1222 COVID-19 vaccine. Profiled with immunoSEQ multiplex PCR; TCRdb holds only in-frame clones, not every one. The sample holds tens of thousands of clones, under 95% seen once. This material consisted of peripheral blood, taken on day 0 of AZD1222 vaccination. These receptors were taken from an adult in good health.

The chain combines TRBV30 with TRBJ1-5; D call uncertain. The CDR3 length is 13 residues. Germline-derived CDR1 and CDR2 are GTSNPN and SVGIG (reference sequence). The germline V and J ends were trimmed by 5 bases and 0 bases, with 8 bases remaining between them. DNA for the CDR3: TGTGCCTGGGGCCGGGATAGCAATCAGCCCCAGCATTTT. This sequence encodes CAWGRDSNQPQHF. The full variable domain, its missing parts supplied by reference TRBV30 and TRBJ1-5, is SQTIHQWPATLVQPVGSPLSLECTVEGTSNPNLYWYRQAAGRGLQLLFYSVGIGQISSEVPQNLSASRPQDRQFILSSKKLLLSDSGFYLCAWGRDSNQPQHFGDGTRLSIL.

The chain joins TRBV7-9 to TRBJ2-7, with 10 nucleotides matching TRBD1. Germline V gene data show CDR1 as SEHNR and CDR2 as FQNEAQ (reference sequence). Losses at the gene ends were 4 bases for V and 7 bases for J; bases not matched to a gene: 7. CDR3 length equals 14 residues. In DNA, the CDR3 is TGTGCCAGCAGCTCGACAGGGGGCTTCGAGGAGCAGTACTTC. As protein: CASSSTGGFEEQYF.

The rearrangement joins TRBV12-3 or TRBV12-4 to TRBJ1-1; a possible D gene is TRBD1 (5 bases). The CDR3 totals 13 residues. The germline V and J ends were trimmed by 6 bases and 0 bases, with 8 bases remaining between them. The CDR3: CASRDTMNTEAFF. As DNA, the CDR3 is TGTGCCAGCAGGGACACCATGAACACTGAAGCTTTCTTT.

DNA of the CDR3: TGCGCCAGCAGCTTTGGGACTAACCAAGAGACCCAGTACTTC. Amino acid sequence: CASSFGTNQETQYF. The genes are TRBV5-1 and TRBJ2-5; TRBD2 agrees at 7 bases. After removal of 2 bases from V and 0 bases from J, the junction contained 1 base not matched to a gene. CDR3 length: 14 amino acids. Germline CDR1 is SGHRS and CDR2 is YFSETQ.

The rearrangement uses TRBV18 and TRBJ1-4; D may be TRBD1 (5 bases). The CDR3 is made up of 16 amino acids. The germline gives CDR1 KGHSH, CDR2 LQKENI. Trimming removed 3 bases at V and 3 bases at J, with 14 bases between. DNA for the CDR3: TGTGCCAGCTCACCCATTTCGGGGACCTCTAATGAAAAACTGTTTTTT. It is translated as CASSPISGTSNEKLFF.

The CDR3 DNA sequence: TGTGCCAGCAGCGACTCCTTCAAGGGCACTGAAGCTTTCTTT. Protein product: CASSDSFKGTEAFF. This chain uses TRBV9 with TRBJ1-1; no firm D call. Between the trimmed V and J ends, which lost 3 bases and 4 bases, there was a span of 13 bases. This CDR3 is built from 14 residues. Germline V gene lookup returns CDR1 SGDLS and CDR2 YYNGEE.

This chain's CDR3 is CASSMERTEAFF. CDR3 in DNA: TGTGCCAGTAGTATGGAGAGGACTGAAGCTTTCTTT. This rearrangement joins TRBV19 to TRBJ1-1; no firm D call. CDR3 length: 12 residues. Trimming stripped 3 bases from V and 5 bases from J, with 7 bases between. Looked up from germline, CDR1 is LNHDA and CDR2 is SQIVND (reference sequence).

The chain is built from TRBV7-6 and TRBJ2-3; D perhaps matches TRBD2 (6 bases). Per the germline V gene, CDR1 is SGHVS and CDR2 is FNYEAQ. The CDR3 contains 16 residues. V was shortened by 1 base and J by 1 base, with 12 bases between the two germline ends. The CDR3 DNA is TGTGCCAGCAGCTTAGGTAGCGGCCGCGGCACAGATACGCAGTATTTT. Its protein product is CASSLGSGRGTDTQYF.

This rearrangement joins TRBV19 to TRBJ1-4; D is uncertain. CDR1 and CDR2 from the germline V gene are LNHDA and SQIVND (reference sequence). V was pared by 8 bases and J by 1 base, with 14 bases between. The CDR3 loop spans 15 amino acids. The CDR3 DNA sequence: TGTGCCAGTGGAATCCGGGCTGGAACTAATGAAAAACTGTTTTTT. This gives the protein CASGIRAGTNEKLFF.

The rearrangement uses TRBV19 and TRBJ1-1; D might be TRBD1 (5 bases). The CDR3 loop spans 16 amino acids. V gave up 4 bases and J gave up 5 bases, with 20 bases separating them. Germline V gene lookup returns CDR1 LNHDA and CDR2 SQIVND (reference sequence). This CDR3 is CASSRVETVRITEAFF. CDR3 bases: TGTGCCAGTAGTAGGGTCGAGACAGTTAGGATAACTGAAGCTTTCTTT.

The DNA for the CDR3 is TGTGCCAGTAGTATCAGCGGGACAGGTCAGACCCAGTACTTC. Protein: CASSISGTGQTQYF. The rearrangement uses TRBV19 and TRBJ2-5; D perhaps matches TRBD1 (8 bases). Germline CDR1 reads LNHDA; CDR2 reads SQIVND (reference sequence). Trimming cost V 3 bases and J 6 bases, with 14 bases left between them. CDR3 size: 14 residues.

The gene calls are TRBV6-5 and TRBJ1-1; D is uncertain. The V gene lost 8 bases and the J gene lost 1 base, with 14 bases spanning the gap. The CDR3 is made up of 14 amino acids. The V gene's germline CDR1 is MNHEY and CDR2 SVGAGI. The CDR3: CASGKAGPNTEAFF. In DNA, the CDR3 is TGTGCCAGCGGTAAGGCCGGCCCGAACACTGAAGCTTTCTTT.

CDR3 DNA sequence: TGCGCCAGCACATCGATCCCCGCCAGCGATTCTACGCAGTATTTT. Its translation is CASTSIPASDSTQYF. The chain uses TRBV5-1 and TRBJ2-3; D gene ambiguous. The CDR3 runs 15 residues. Trimming pared 6 bases from V and 8 bases from J, leaving 22 bases between. The germline V gene encodes CDR1 SGHRS and CDR2 YFSETQ.

This clone occurred once. The CDR3 is CASSYPDRVKYNEQFF. For the CDR3, the DNA is TGTGCCAGCAGTTACCCTGACAGGGTGAAATACAATGAGCAGTTCTTC. The chain couples TRBV6-5 to TRBJ2-1; 7 bases are shared with TRBD1. The CDR3 length is 16 residues. With 2 bases clipped from V and 4 bases from J, the junction kept 8 bases outside the gene matches. CDR1 is MNHEY, CDR2 SVGAGI, per germline.

The rearrangement uses TRBV3-1 (or the pseudogene TRBV3-2) and TRBJ1-2, with 9 bases that match TRBD1. This CDR3 is 14 amino acids long. In germline, CDR1 is LGHDT, CDR2 YNNKEL (reference sequence). V gave up 5 bases and J gave up 5 bases; unmatched junction bases: 6. This CDR3 is CASSNTGGVYGYTF. The CDR3 DNA is TGTGCCAGCAGCAACACAGGGGGCGTTTATGGCTACACCTTC.

This clone appeared a single time. The chain joins TRBV14 to TRBJ2-6; D gene unclear. V dropped 6 bases and J dropped 2 bases, with 14 bases sitting between them. CDR1 and CDR2 (germline): SGHDN, FVKESK. CDR3 size: 16 residues. The CDR3 spells CASSREDRAGANVLTF. The CDR3 DNA sequence: TGTGCCAGCAGTCGCGAAGACCGGGCTGGGGCCAACGTCCTGACTTTC.

The genes are TRBV7-9 and TRBJ2-3; 7 bases fit TRBD1. The CDR3 spans 14 residues. The germline V gene has CDR1 SEHNR and CDR2 FQNEAQ (reference sequence). Trimming at V came to 11 bases and at J to 2 bases, leaving 10 bases not matched to a gene. CDR3: CASHGDSFTDTQYF. DNA of the CDR3: TGTGCCTCTCACGGGGACAGCTTCACAGATACGCAGTATTTT.

The gene calls are TRBV4-2 and TRBJ1-3; TRBD1 matches at 7 bases. The CDR3 contains 17 residues. V was pared by 1 base and J by 0 bases, with 6 bases of the junction left unmatched. Germline values: CDR1 LGHNA, CDR2 YNFKEQ. DNA for the CDR3: TGTGCCAGCAGCCAAGTTCGGACAGGTCGCTCTGGAAACACCATATATTTT. This gives the protein CASSQVRTGRSGNTIYF.

This sequence joins TRBV5-1 and TRBJ1-1, with 10 bases that match TRBD1. With V trimmed by 4 bases and J by 5 bases, 8 bases remained unmatched. The CDR3 spans 15 residues. The germline CDR1 and CDR2 sequences are SGHRS and YFSETQ. CDR3 nucleotide sequence: TGCGCCAGCAGCCCGGATGGGACAGGGGTAACTGAAGCTTTCTTT. Translation gives CASSPDGTGVTEAFF. Complete variable domain (other parts from reference TRBV5-1 and TRBJ1-1): KAGVTQTPRYLIKTRGQQVTLSCSPISGHRSVSWYQQTPGQGLQFLFEYFSETQRNKGNFPGRFSGRQFSNSRSEMNVSTLELGDSALYLCASSPDGTGVTEAFFGQGTRLTVV.

The chain couples TRBV24-1 to TRBJ1-2; perhaps TRBD1 as D (5 bases). The CDR3 is 12 residues long. Deletions cut 4 bases from V and 6 bases from J, with 8 bases between. Germline CDR1 KGHDR, CDR2 SFDVKD. The CDR3 DNA reads TGTGCCACCAGTGACAGGGTCCATGGCTACACCTTC. Protein product: CATSDRVHGYTF.

On this clone: The sample has other DNA sequences that encode this CDR3 too. The chain joins TRBV12-3 or TRBV12-4 to TRBJ1-1; D ambiguous. This CDR3 spans 11 amino acids. V shed 5 bases and J shed 4 bases, with 5 bases lying between them. The CDR3 loop reads CASSLSTEAFF. CDR3 nucleotide sequence: TGTGCCAGCAGTCTCAGCACTGAAGCTTTCTTT.

The rearrangement joins TRBV7-6 to TRBJ1-1, with 8 bases matching TRBD1. This CDR3 has 16 amino acids. Germline values: CDR1 SGHVS, CDR2 FNYEAQ. The J segment lost 4 bases and the V segment lost 1 base, leaving 8 bases of the junction unmatched. Written as DNA, the CDR3 is TGTGCCAGCAGCTTAGTGGGGACAGGCTTGGGCACTGAAGCTTTCTTT. Encoded protein: CASSLVGTGLGTEAFF. Combining the CDR3 with reference TRBV7-6 and TRBJ1-1 gives the whole variable domain GAGVSQSPRYKVTKRGQDVALRCDPISGHVSLYWYRQALGQGPEFLTYFNYEAQQDKSGLPNDRFSAERPEGSISTLTIQRTEQRDSAMYRCASSLVGTGLGTEAFFGQGTRLTVV.

The chain uses TRBV27 and TRBJ2-7; a weak D match, TRBD1 (7 bases). The germline V and J ends were trimmed by 6 bases and 0 bases, with 12 bases remaining between them. The CDR3 covers 14 residues. Germline V gene lookup returns CDR1 MNHEY and CDR2 SMNVEV (reference sequence). The CDR3 sequence: CASRPGGPSYEQYF. Here the CDR3 DNA reads TGTGCCAGCAGGCCAGGGGGGCCCTCCTACGAGCAGTACTTC.

The genes are TRBV15 and TRBJ2-6; D is undetermined. Germline V gives CDR1 LNHNV, CDR2 YYDKDF (reference sequence). The V and J ends lost 3 bases and 0 bases respectively, with 6 bases between them. CDR3 length: 15 residues. The CDR3 nucleotides are TGTGCCACCAGCAGGCCCACCTCTGGGGCCAACGTCCTGACTTTC. It encodes CATSRPTSGANVLTF.

The chain employs TRBV28 and TRBJ1-1, with D possibly matching TRBD1 (5 bases). This CDR3 comprises 13 residues. Looked up from germline, CDR1 is MDHEN and CDR2 is SYDVKM. V was pared by 3 bases and J by 1 base, with 6 bases between. For the CDR3, the DNA is TGTGCCAGCAGTTTTGGGGGGAACACTGAAGCTTTCTTT. The encoded protein is CASSFGGNTEAFF.

This clone was recorded once. The rearrangement links TRBV5-6 to TRBJ2-1; possibly TRBD1 or TRBD2 for D (6 bases each). The CDR3 is 16 residues long. The V and J ends lost 0 bases and 3 bases respectively, with 13 bases between them. From germline, CDR1 is SGHDT and CDR2 YYEEEE. Here the CDR3 reads CASSLALGGLYNEQFF. CDR3 sequence (DNA): TGTGCCAGCAGCTTGGCTCTCGGGGGCCTCTACAATGAGCAGTTCTTC.

The chain links TRBV5-1 to TRBJ2-7; a possible D gene is TRBD1 (6 bases). Germline values: CDR1 SGHRS, CDR2 YFSETQ. Trimming removed 4 bases at V and 4 bases at J, with 18 bases between. The CDR3 sequence is 15 residues long. The CDR3 DNA reads as TGCGCCAGCAGCGGCCTGGGTGGGACACTTTACGAGCAGTACTTC. Amino acid sequence: CASSGLGGTLYEQYF. The full variable domain, in which reference TRBV5-1 and TRBJ2-7 provide the parts outside the CDR3, is KAGVTQTPRYLIKTRGQQVTLSCSPISGHRSVSWYQQTPGQGLQFLFEYFSETQRNKGNFPGRFSGRQFSNSRSEMNVSTLELGDSALYLCASSGLGGTLYEQYFGPGTRLTVT.

The chain joins TRBV19 to TRBJ1-1; 10 nucleotides line up with TRBD1. The CDR3 contains 24 residues. After removal of 6 bases from V and 3 bases from J, the junction contained 34 bases not matched to a gene. CDR1 and CDR2 (germline): LNHDA, SQIVND (reference sequence). As DNA, the CDR3 is TGTGCCAGTAGCAAAACTCCCGGGGTGGGACAGGGGTTGTCAGCGTACTGGACGTACACTGAAGCTTTCTTT. Translated, it gives CASSKTPGVGQGLSAYWTYTEAFF. The variable domain in full, completed from reference TRBV19 and TRBJ1-1, reads DGGITQSPKYLFRKEGQNVTLSCEQNLNHDAMYWYRQDPGQGLRLIYYSQIVNDFQKGDIAEGYSVSREKKESFPLTVTSAQKNPTAFYLCASSKTPGVGQGLSAYWTYTEAFFGQGTRLTVV.

The chain links TRBV20-1 to TRBJ1-1; D possibly corresponds to TRBD1 (5 bases). Germline V lookup: CDR1 DFQATT, CDR2 SNEGSKA (reference sequence). V lost 3 bases and J 1 base, leaving 9 bases between the germline ends. This CDR3 has 13 amino acids. The CDR3: CSASLRANTEAFF. The CDR3, as DNA: TGCAGTGCTAGTCTCAGGGCGAACACTGAAGCTTTCTTT.

This chain connects TRBV2 to TRBJ2-5; maybe TRBD2 (6 bases). Germline assignment: CDR1 SNHLY and CDR2 FYNNEI. Trimming removed 8 bases at V and 2 bases at J, with 12 bases between. The CDR3 spans 13 residues. In nucleotides, the CDR3 is TGTGCCAGCGAGGCGGGGAATCAAGAGACCCAGTACTTC. Encoded protein: CASEAGNQETQYF.